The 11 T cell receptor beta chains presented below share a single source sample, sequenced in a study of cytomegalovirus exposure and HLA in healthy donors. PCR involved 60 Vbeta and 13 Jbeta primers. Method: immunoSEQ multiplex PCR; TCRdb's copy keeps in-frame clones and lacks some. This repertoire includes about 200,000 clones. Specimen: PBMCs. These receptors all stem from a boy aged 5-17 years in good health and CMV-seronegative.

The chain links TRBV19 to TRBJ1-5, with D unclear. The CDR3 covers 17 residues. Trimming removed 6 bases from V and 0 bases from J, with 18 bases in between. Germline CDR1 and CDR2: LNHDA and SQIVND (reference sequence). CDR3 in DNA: TGTGCCAGTAGCCCTAGGAGCGCCGGGAATAGCAATCAGCCCCAGCATTTT. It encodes CASSPRSAGNSNQPQHF. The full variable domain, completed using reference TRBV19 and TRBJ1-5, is DGGITQSPKYLFRKEGQNVTLSCEQNLNHDAMYWYRQDPGQGLRLIYYSQIVNDFQKGDIAEGYSVSREKKESFPLTVTSAQKNPTAFYLCASSPRSAGNSNQPQHFGDGTRLSIL.

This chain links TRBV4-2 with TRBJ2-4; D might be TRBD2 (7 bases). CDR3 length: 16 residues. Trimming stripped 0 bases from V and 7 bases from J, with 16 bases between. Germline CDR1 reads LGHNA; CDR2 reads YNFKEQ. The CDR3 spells CASSQDFGGGPNIQYF. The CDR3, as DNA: TGTGCCAGCAGCCAAGATTTTGGGGGGGGGCCGAACATTCAGTACTTC.

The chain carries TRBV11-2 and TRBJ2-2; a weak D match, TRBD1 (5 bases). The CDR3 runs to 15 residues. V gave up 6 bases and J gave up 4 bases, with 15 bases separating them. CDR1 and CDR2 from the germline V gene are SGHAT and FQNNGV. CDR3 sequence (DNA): TGTGCCAGCAGATGGGGCGGCGTAACCACCGGGGAGCTGTTTTTT. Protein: CASRWGGVTTGELFF.

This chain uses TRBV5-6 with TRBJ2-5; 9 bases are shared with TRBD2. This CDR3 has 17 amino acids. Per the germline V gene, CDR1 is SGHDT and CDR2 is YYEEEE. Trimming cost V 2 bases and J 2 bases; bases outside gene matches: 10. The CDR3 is CASSLPTGGGVQETQYF. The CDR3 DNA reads TGTGCCAGCAGCTTACCCACTGGCGGGGGGGTTCAAGAGACCCAGTACTTC.

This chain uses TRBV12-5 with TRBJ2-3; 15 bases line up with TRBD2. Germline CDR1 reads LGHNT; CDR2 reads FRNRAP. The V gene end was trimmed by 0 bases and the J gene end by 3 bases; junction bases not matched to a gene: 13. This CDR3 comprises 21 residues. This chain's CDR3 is CASGLVLTGTSGGRWTDTQYF. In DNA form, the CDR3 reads TGTGCTAGTGGTTTGGTTCTGACCGGGACTAGCGGGGGGCGGTGGACAGATACGCAGTATTTT. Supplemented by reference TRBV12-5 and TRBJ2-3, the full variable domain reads DARVTQTPRHKVTEMGQEVTMRCQPILGHNTVFWYRQTMMQGLELLAYFRNRAPLDDSGMPKDRFSAEMPDATLATLKIQPSEPRDSAVYFCASGLVLTGTSGGRWTDTQYFGPGTRLTVL.

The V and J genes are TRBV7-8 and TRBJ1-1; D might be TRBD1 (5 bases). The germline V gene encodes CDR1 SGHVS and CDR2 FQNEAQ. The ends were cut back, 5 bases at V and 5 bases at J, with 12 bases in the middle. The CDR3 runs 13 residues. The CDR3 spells CASSHGGKTEAFF. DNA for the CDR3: TGTGCCAGCAGCCACGGGGGGAAGACTGAAGCTTTCTTT. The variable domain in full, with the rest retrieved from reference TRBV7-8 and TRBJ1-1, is GAGVSQSPRYKVAKRGQDVALRCDPISGHVSLFWYQQALGQGPEFLTYFQNEAQLDKSGLPSDRFFAERPEGSVSTLKIQRTQQEDSAVYLCASSHGGKTEAFFGQGTRLTVV.

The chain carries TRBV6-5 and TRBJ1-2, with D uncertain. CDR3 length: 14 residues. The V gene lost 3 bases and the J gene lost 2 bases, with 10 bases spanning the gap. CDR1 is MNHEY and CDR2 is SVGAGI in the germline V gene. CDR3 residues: CASSYSHLNYGYTF. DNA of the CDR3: TGTGCCAGCAGTTATTCCCACTTAAACTATGGCTACACCTTC.

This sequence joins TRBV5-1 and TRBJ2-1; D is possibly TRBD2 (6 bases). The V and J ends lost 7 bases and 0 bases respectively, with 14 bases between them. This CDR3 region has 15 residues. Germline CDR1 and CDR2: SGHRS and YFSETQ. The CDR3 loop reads CASGRDSGSYNEQFF. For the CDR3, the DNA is TGCGCCAGCGGCCGGGACTCAGGCTCCTACAATGAGCAGTTCTTC.

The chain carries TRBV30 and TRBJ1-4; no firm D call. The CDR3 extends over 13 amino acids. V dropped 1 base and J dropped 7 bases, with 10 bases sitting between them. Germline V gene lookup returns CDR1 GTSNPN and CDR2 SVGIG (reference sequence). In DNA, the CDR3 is TGTGCCTGGAGTGCGAGGTCGGGTGAAAAACTGTTTTTT. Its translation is CAWSARSGEKLFF.

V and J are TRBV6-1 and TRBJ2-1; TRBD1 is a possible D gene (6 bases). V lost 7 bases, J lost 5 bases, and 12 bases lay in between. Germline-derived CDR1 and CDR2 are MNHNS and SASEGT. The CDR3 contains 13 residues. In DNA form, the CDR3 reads TGTGCCAGCACCCGTAACAGGGACAATGAGCAGTTCTTC. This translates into CASTRNRDNEQFF.

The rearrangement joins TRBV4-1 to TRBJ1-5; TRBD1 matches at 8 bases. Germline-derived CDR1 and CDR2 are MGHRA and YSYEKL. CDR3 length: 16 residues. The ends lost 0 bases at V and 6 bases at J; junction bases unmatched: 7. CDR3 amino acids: CASSQEGRQGSQPQHF. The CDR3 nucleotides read TGCGCCAGCAGCCAAGAAGGGAGACAGGGGAGTCAGCCCCAGCATTTT.